This TCR beta chain was observed in a study of OX40 agonist ivuxolimab in advanced cancers. Points from the study as a whole: At 0.1 to 3.0 mg/kg, CD4+ and CD8+ blood T cells expanded clonally by week 6.

As regards this clone: The target antigen is unknown.

Autoimmune disease history or systemic immunosuppression led to patient exclusion. Using immunoSEQ multiplex PCR, the repertoire was profiled, and TCRdb retains in-frame clones only, with some absent. In the table there are 100,000 to 150,000 clones, 90% of which are singletons. The J segment lost 3 bases and the V segment lost 3 bases, leaving 10 bases of the junction unmatched. The CDR3 runs to 17 residues. In germline, CDR1 is MGHRA, CDR2 YSYEKL. The TCR was taken from an adult with an advanced solid tumor such as melanoma, head and neck, liver or kidney cancer. The chain uses TRBV4-1 and TRBJ1-5, with TRBD1 identical over 8 bases. This specimen consisted of CD4+ or CD8+ T cells sorted from blood, obtained in a trial of the OX40 agonist ivuxolimab. CDR3 coding DNA: TGCGCCAGCAGCCATGCTATGACGGACAGGGACAATCAGCCCCAGCATTTT. The encoded protein is CASSHAMTDRDNQPQHF.